This TCR beta chain was sequenced for a study of blood T cell repertoires in COVID-19 (dated by TCRdb to the early 2020s). The study in broad terms: Samples from collaborators originated in the United States, Italy and Spain and spanned both the acute and convalescent phases of COVID-19. Subjects who had been exposed to COVID-19, were actively infected with it, or had recovered from it provided the deeply sampled blood TCRbeta repertoires that made up the dataset. The prospective study material was composed of cDNA or gDNA derived from T cells, B-cell-depleted T cells, or PBMCs. Samples were obtained from the ongoing ImmuneRACE study (first 160 participants) and from about 1,300 subjects provided by 6 global collaborators. Sample metadata almost always included a de-identified subject ID, COVID-19 status, age in years and sex. Where available, HLA class I and class II types were taken from metadata supplied by the sample provider and were not determined by assay-based typing. The repertoires were made available in a free public database intended to serve as a resource for research on the immune response to SARS-CoV-2.

For this clone: Its antigen is still unknown. No qualities accompany the bases; no much larger clone lies one base away.

Spanning cysteine to phenylalanine, the CDR3 consists of 13 amino acids. Of the read, only the CDR3 DNA is kept; its 39 bases are in frame from base 1. Between the V and J ends, shortened by 5 bases and 3 bases respectively, the junction contains 5 bases. The germline V gene sets CDR1 to SGHTA and CDR2 to FQGNSA. On the study overall, not on this receptor specifically: How much clinical and demographic metadata was included differed by source and by participant, and the metadata was provided uncurated.

The immunoSEQ Assay, a bias-controlled multiplex PCR, was used to amplify TCRbeta CDR3 regions from genomic DNA. On the study's bioinformatics: Within the assay, amplification of reference gene primers was used to estimate how many nucleated cells each sample contained. To quantify the absolute abundance of each unique TCRbeta CDR3 rearrangement, sequence reads were collapsed and filtered. For each sample, productive Simpson clonality was calculated as the square root of Simpson's diversity index across productive rearrangements. TCRdb obtained this table from immuneACCESS and retained in-frame rearrangements with V and J assigned. These tables miss some clones; where compared with another copy, unresolved V genes account for less than half of the shortfall, and the remainder is unexplained. V and J calls and clone size are copied from that table; D and trimming were computed from the DNA. Present in this sample are about 180,000 clones, approximately 83% of which were seen just once. More than 7.5% of the sample comes from the top ten.

Each collaborating institution followed its own protocols to collect whole blood in K2EDTA tubes. For TCRbeta analysis, collaborators shipped samples as frozen whole blood, isolated PBMCs, or DNA extracted from either of those sample types. This TCR derives from a man aged 50 to 60 with active or convalescent COVID-19. The sequencing sample was made of peripheral blood. The chain is assembled from TRBV7-2 and TRBJ1-6, with the D gene not confidently named. CDR3 reads: CASSRDYNSPLHF. In nucleotides, the sequence is TGTGCCAGCAGCCGGGACTATAATTCACCCCTCCACTTT.